The next 25 T cell receptor beta chains were all read from a single sample in a study of CD8 T cells in ankylosing spondylitis. TCRdb used MiXCR to reprocess the 5' RACE reads, holding one entry per CDR3 protein. The sample lists 100,000 to 150,000 distinct CDR3 sequences; over 7% were seen once. The specimen was blood, either unsorted or a sorted T cell fraction (not recorded which). These receptors were obtained from a male donor with ankylosing spondylitis or in good health (not recorded which).

This clonotype showed up many times. CDR3: CASSLGPPSSYNEQFF. DNA for the CDR3: TGTGCCAGCAGTTTAGGGCCGCCCAGCTCCTACAATGAGCAGTTCTTC. This chain joins TRBV12-3 or TRBV12-4 and TRBJ2-1; D call uncertain. Trimming left V 1 base short and J 0 bases short, with 10 bases between. CDR3 length: 16 amino acids.

This chain links TRBV7-2 with TRBJ2-2; no reliable D call. Trimming removed 5 bases at V and 2 bases at J, with 6 bases between. Germline values: CDR1 SGHTA, CDR2 FQGNSA. CDR3 length equals 13 residues. The chain's CDR3 is CASSPLNTGELFF. CDR3 bases: TGTGCCAGCAGCCCTCTTAACACCGGGGAGCTGTTTTTT.

This clonotype was seen repeatedly, ten times or more. The rearrangement joins TRBV12-3 or TRBV12-4 to TRBJ1-1, with 8 positions matching TRBD1. The CDR3 sequence is 14 residues long. V lost 6 bases to trimming and J lost 4 bases; unmatched junction nucleotides: 7. The CDR3 DNA sequence: TGTGCCAGCAGCTTAATCGACAGGGGCACTGAAGCTTTCTTT. Encoded protein: CASSLIDRGTEAFF.

This clonotype occurred many times. The gene calls are TRBV5-6 and TRBJ2-3; no clear D gene. Germline-derived CDR1 and CDR2 are SGHDT and YYEEEE. The CDR3 has 14 residues. Trimming stripped 4 bases from V and 0 bases from J, with 9 bases between. The CDR3 here is CASSPQLSTDTQYF. As DNA, the CDR3 is TGTGCCAGCAGCCCCCAGTTAAGCACAGATACGCAGTATTTT. Together with reference TRBV5-6 and TRBJ2-3, the CDR3 gives the full variable domain: DAGVTQSPTHLIKTRGQQVTLRCSPKSGHDTVSWYQQALGQGPQFIFQYYEEEERQRGNFPDRFSGHQFPNYSSELNVNALLLGDSALYLCASSPQLSTDTQYFGPGTRLTVL.

The V gene is TRBV5-4, the J gene TRBJ2-5; D unresolved. The V gene lost 1 base and the J gene lost 5 bases, with 18 bases spanning the gap. The CDR3 covers 16 residues. From germline, CDR1 is SGHNT and CDR2 YYREEE (reference sequence). Here the CDR3 reads CASSLPDGRPGETQYF. The CDR3 DNA follows: TGTGCCAGCAGCTTGCCGGACGGACGACCAGGCGAGACCCAGTACTTC.

This clonotype was counted at least ten times. The chain couples TRBV20-1 to TRBJ2-7; TRBD1 is a possible D gene (6 bases). CDR3 length: 12 amino acids. The V end lost 5 bases, the J end lost 3 bases, and 11 bases lay between the germline ends. Germline V CDR1 and CDR2: DFQATT, SNEGSKA (reference sequence). The CDR3 DNA follows: TGCAGTGCTGCGAGCAGGGGCTACGAGCAGTACTTC. This gives the protein CSAASRGYEQYF.

This clonotype was recorded at least ten times. J is TRBJ2-3 and V is TRBV28; D remains unclear. The CDR3 consists of 13 residues. In germline, CDR1 is MDHEN, CDR2 SYDVKM. The V and J ends lost 5 bases and 4 bases respectively, with 10 bases between them. CDR3 in DNA: TGTGCCAGCAGTCTCCGAAGTCCAGATACGCAGTATTTT. Its protein product is CASSLRSPDTQYF.

The chain employs TRBV3-1 and TRBJ1-6; weak D call: TRBD1 (6 bases). This CDR3 region has 14 residues. Per the germline V gene, CDR1 is LGHDT and CDR2 is YNNKEL (reference sequence). Trimming left V 3 bases short and J 7 bases short, with 10 bases between. The chain's CDR3 is CASSHPDRNSPLHF. The CDR3 DNA reads as TGTGCCAGCAGCCATCCGGACAGAAATTCACCCCTCCACTTT.

With respect to this clonotype: A much larger clone differs by one base, so this may be a read error. The chain recombines TRBV5-1 with TRBJ2-1; D unclear. V was trimmed by 2 bases and J by 6 bases, leaving 9 bases between them. Looked up from germline, CDR1 is SGHRS and CDR2 is YFSETQ. The CDR3 has 13 residues. DNA for the CDR3: TGCGCCAGCAGCTTCGGTAGCTCCAATGAGCAGTTCTTC. Amino acids: CASSFGSSNEQFF.

This clonotype was counted ten times or more. The chain links TRBV5-1 to TRBJ1-1; no clear D. This CDR3 contains 12 residues. Trimming pared 5 bases from V and 1 base from J, leaving 6 bases between. The germline CDR1 and CDR2 sequences are SGHRS and YFSETQ. For the CDR3, the DNA is TGCGCCAGCAGTGGATCGAACACTGAAGCTTTCTTT. It is translated as CASSGSNTEAFF.

This clonotype has a count of ten or more. As DNA, the CDR3 is TGTGCCAGCAGCTTGGATCCCACAGGAGGCACAGATACGCAGTATTTT. Translating gives CASSLDPTGGTDTQYF. This chain joins TRBV5-6 and TRBJ2-3, with D perhaps TRBD1 (5 bases). V was trimmed by 0 bases and J by 1 base, leaving 12 bases between them. The CDR3 length is 16 residues. The germline CDR1 and CDR2 sequences are SGHDT and YYEEEE.

This clonotype was seen a few times. The chain joins TRBV7-8 to TRBJ2-1; D is perhaps TRBD2 (6 bases). In germline, CDR1 is SGHVS, CDR2 FQNEAQ. V was clipped by 5 bases and J by 0 bases, with 14 bases between them. The length of the CDR3 is 16 residues. This CDR3 is CASSRKDGSSYNEQFF. The CDR3, as DNA: TGTGCCAGCAGCCGAAAAGACGGGAGCTCCTACAATGAGCAGTTCTTC.

This clonotype turned up a few times. The chain has TRBV12-3 or TRBV12-4 and TRBJ2-1; D is perhaps TRBD1 (6 bases). The length of the CDR3 is 14 residues. Trimming cost V 7 bases and J 3 bases, with 13 bases left between them. This CDR3 reads CASNPRQVYNEQFF. CDR3 bases: TGTGCCAGCAACCCCAGACAGGTCTACAATGAGCAGTTCTTC.

Many counts were recorded for this clonotype. The genes are TRBV29-1 and TRBJ2-1; the match to TRBD2 covers 7 bases. Germline values: CDR1 SQVTM, CDR2 ANQGSEA. The V and J ends lost 1 base and 10 bases, in that order; junction bases with no gene match: 16. This CDR3 has 16 residues. CDR3 residues: CSVEGVRLAGVEEQFF. As DNA, the CDR3 is TGCAGCGTTGAAGGGGTCCGTCTGGCGGGAGTTGAGGAGCAGTTCTTC.

This clonotype was seen many times. The chain recombines TRBV7-2 with TRBJ1-4; D perhaps matches TRBD1 (6 bases). The length of the CDR3 is 14 residues. CDR1 and CDR2 (germline): SGHTA, FQGNSA. Trimming left V 5 bases short and J 7 bases short, with 14 bases between. CDR3 amino acids: CASSPTDSPEKLFF. CDR3 DNA: TGTGCCAGCAGCCCCACGGACAGTCCTGAAAAACTGTTTTTT.

V is TRBV7-2 and J is TRBJ2-4; D might be TRBD1 or TRBD2, each matching 5 bases. Germline CDR1 and CDR2: SGHTA and FQGNSA. CDR3 length: 15 residues. V was cut by 5 bases and J by 6 bases, with 17 bases left in between. CDR3 sequence (DNA): TGTGCCAGCAGCCGAGAGGGGCAGATTGGAAACATTCAGTACTTC. This sequence encodes CASSREGQIGNIQYF.

This clonotype was counted at least ten times. The gene calls are TRBV5-1 and TRBJ2-7; D uncertain. Between the trimmed V and J ends, which lost 0 bases and 5 bases, there was a span of 3 bases. CDR3 length: 11 amino acids. CDR1 is SGHRS and CDR2 is YFSETQ in the germline V gene. The CDR3 spells CASSLGDEQYF. The CDR3 nucleotides read TGCGCCAGCAGCTTGGGGGACGAGCAGTACTTC.

In this sample, this clonotype turned up a few times. This chain links TRBV28 with TRBJ2-7, with D possibly being TRBD1 (6 bases). Germline V gene lookup returns CDR1 MDHEN and CDR2 SYDVKM. This CDR3 has 12 amino acids. V gave up 8 bases and J gave up 2 bases, with 10 bases separating them. The CDR3: CASGYRAYEQYF. Written as DNA, the CDR3 is TGTGCCAGCGGCTACAGGGCCTACGAGCAGTACTTC.

This clonotype was observed many times. The J gene is TRBJ2-3, the V gene TRBV20-1; 10 nucleotides align to TRBD2. The V and J ends lost 3 bases and 5 bases, in that order; junction bases with no gene match: 8. Germline CDR1 and CDR2: DFQATT and SNEGSKA (reference sequence). The CDR3 totals 15 residues. CDR3 DNA: TGCAGTGCTAGCGGGCTAGCGGGAGTTGTAGATACGCAGTATTTT. This encodes CSASGLAGVVDTQYF.

This clonotype was seen more than once but under ten times. The chain has TRBV7-2 and TRBJ1-6; D might be TRBD1 (5 bases). CDR1 is SGHTA and CDR2 is FQGNSA in the germline V gene. The CDR3 is 16 amino acids. The V and J ends lost 1 base and 10 bases respectively, with 17 bases between them. The CDR3: CASSLVSEYRGSPLHF. The CDR3 DNA sequence: TGTGCCAGCAGCTTAGTGTCAGAGTACCGGGGGTCACCCCTCCACTTT.

This clonotype was seen more than once but under ten times. The chain uses TRBV11-2 and TRBJ2-3; a possible D gene is TRBD2 (6 bases). The CDR3 runs to 15 residues. V lost 3 bases and J lost 4, with 14 bases in between. From germline, CDR1 is SGHAT and CDR2 FQNNGV. The CDR3 region is CASSLLVGGSDTQYF. CDR3 nucleotide sequence: TGTGCCAGCAGCTTGCTAGTCGGAGGGTCAGATACGCAGTATTTT.

Concerning this clonotype itself: It may be a read error: a sequence one base away is much more abundant. The gene calls are TRBV7-2 and TRBJ2-3; 11 bases agree with TRBD2. Germline CDR1 is SGHTA and CDR2 is FQGNSA. The CDR3 runs 15 residues. The CDR3 spells CAISLVGTSGYTQYF. DNA for the CDR3: TGTGCCATCAGCTTAGTGGGGACTAGCGGATATACGCAGTATTTT.

Ten or more counts support this clonotype. J is TRBJ2-7 and V is TRBV4-2; 14 nucleotides line up with TRBD2. This CDR3 region has 15 residues. V shed 4 bases, J shed 3 bases, and the junction held 2 bases outside the gene matches. The V gene's germline CDR1 is LGHNA and CDR2 YNFKEQ. CDR3 protein: CASSRGLAGDYEQYF. CDR3 DNA sequence: TGTGCCAGCAGCCGGGGACTAGCGGGAGACTACGAGCAGTACTTC.

Points on this clonotype: A much larger clone lies a single base off, so this may be a read error. The J gene is TRBJ2-2, the V gene TRBV11-2; tentatively, D is TRBD1 or TRBD2 (5 bases each). The CDR3 runs 14 residues. Germline V gives CDR1 SGHAT, CDR2 FQNNGV. The chain's CDR3 is CASSLDHYTGALFF. In DNA, the CDR3 is TGTGCCAGCAGCTTAGATCATTACACCGGGGCGCTGTTTTTT. The whole variable domain, filled in from reference TRBV11-2 and TRBJ2-2, reads EAGVAQSPRYKIIEKRQSVAFWCNPISGHATLYWYQQILGQGPKLLIQFQNNGVVDDSQLPKDRFSAERLKGVDSTLKIQPAKLEDSAVYLCASSLDHYTGALFFGEGSRLTVL.

The table lists this clonotype with many counts. The V call is TRBV3-1, the J call TRBJ2-6; D remains unclear. Germline V CDR1 and CDR2: LGHDT, YNNKEL (reference sequence). The CDR3 length is 17 residues. Trimming shortened V by 0 bases and J by 4 bases, and 13 bases separated the two germline ends. The CDR3 loop reads CASSQDPSSPGANVLTF. The CDR3 DNA reads as TGTGCCAGCAGCCAAGATCCATCGAGTCCGGGGGCCAACGTCCTGACTTTC.